Shown below are 29 T cell receptor beta chains from a single sample sequenced in a study of cytomegalovirus exposure and HLA in healthy donors. PCR involved 60 Vbeta and 13 Jbeta primers. Produced via immunoSEQ multiplex PCR; TCRdb's table is partial and in-frame only. The repertoire consists of some 120,000 clones, with 73% occurring once and the leading ten covering around 4.8%. Input material: PBMCs. These receptors were taken from a man between 60 and 75 years old in good health and CMV-seropositive.

The rearrangement uses TRBV6-6 and TRBJ1-2; the D is unclear. The CDR3 has 12 amino acids. V shed 6 bases and J shed 7 bases, with 12 bases lying between them. Germline V gene lookup returns CDR1 MNHNY and CDR2 SVGAGI (reference sequence). In nucleotides, the CDR3 is TGTGCCAGCAGGGATTCAGGAGGTGGCTACACCTTC. Encoded protein: CASRDSGGGYTF.

The genes are TRBV6-1 and TRBJ2-1; 10 nucleotides match TRBD2. The CDR3 is made up of 13 amino acids. CDR1 is MNHNS and CDR2 is SASEGT in the germline V gene. V dropped 6 bases and J dropped 8; count of bases not matched to a gene: 4. CDR3 residues: CASRSGGAHEQFF. CDR3 DNA: TGTGCCAGCAGAAGCGGGGGGGCACATGAGCAGTTCTTC.

The rearrangement joins TRBV28 to TRBJ2-7; D is uncertain. Germline CDR1 and CDR2: MDHEN and SYDVKM. The CDR3 sequence is 15 residues long. Between the trimmed V and J ends, which lost 3 bases and 3 bases, there was a span of 15 bases. CDR3 nucleotides: TGTGCCAGCAGTTTGAGTCCGGTTGAGGACTACGAGCAGTACTTC. This encodes CASSLSPVEDYEQYF. Combining the CDR3 with reference TRBV28 and TRBJ2-7 gives the whole variable domain DVKVTQSSRYLVKRTGEKVFLECVQDMDHENMFWYRQDPGLGLRLIYFSYDVKMKEKGDIPEGYSVSREKKERFSLILESASTNQTSMYLCASSLSPVEDYEQYFGPGTRLTVT.

V usage is TRBV7-3 and J usage is TRBJ2-5; the D gene is possibly TRBD2 (5 bases). The V end was cut by 2 bases, the J end by 2 bases, with 15 bases between. The CDR3 spans 16 residues. Per germline, CDR1 SGHTA and CDR2 FQGTGA. The CDR3 here is CASSLGLTGEQETQYF. CDR3 nucleotides: TGTGCCAGCAGCTTAGGGTTGACCGGGGAACAAGAGACCCAGTACTTC.

The chain links TRBV10-1 to TRBJ2-1; 9 bases are shared with TRBD2. CDR1 WNHNN and CDR2 SYGVQD come from the germline V gene (reference sequence). Unmatched junction bases numbered 8, after V lost 2 bases and J lost 6 bases. CDR3 length: 16 residues. The CDR3 is CASSEGAGGPSNEQFF. The CDR3 DNA reads as TGCGCCAGCAGTGAGGGGGCGGGGGGGCCGTCCAATGAGCAGTTCTTC.

The chain combines TRBV29-1 with TRBJ1-2, with 7 bases identical to TRBD1. The CDR3 totals 13 residues. The germline V gene encodes CDR1 SQVTM and CDR2 ANQGSEA. V was clipped by 7 bases and J by 3 bases; unmatched bases: 8. CDR3 sequence (DNA): TGCAGCGCTCGGGACAGCTCGTACTATGGCTACACCTTC. It encodes CSARDSSYYGYTF.

The chain carries TRBV5-6 and TRBJ2-5, with D possibly TRBD1 on 6 matching bases. Germline CDR1 and CDR2: SGHDT and YYEEEE. The CDR3 is made up of 16 amino acids. V was pared by 4 bases and J by 5 bases, with 21 bases between. CDR3 residues: CASSLDSWAPRETQYF. The CDR3, as DNA: TGTGCCAGCAGCCTGGACAGTTGGGCCCCACGCGAGACCCAGTACTTC. Combining the CDR3 with reference TRBV5-6 and TRBJ2-5 gives the whole variable domain DAGVTQSPTHLIKTRGQQVTLRCSPKSGHDTVSWYQQALGQGPQFIFQYYEEEERQRGNFPDRFSGHQFPNYSSELNVNALLLGDSALYLCASSLDSWAPRETQYFGPGTRLLVL.

The CDR3: CASTPGQGPNEKLFF. The DNA of the CDR3 is TGTGCCAGCACCCCAGGACAGGGCCCTAATGAAAAACTGTTTTTT. The J gene is TRBJ1-4, the V gene TRBV27; 8 positions agree with TRBD1. Germline loops: CDR1 MNHEY, CDR2 SMNVEV (reference sequence). Trimming took 7 bases from V and 3 from J; bases not matched to a gene: 7. CDR3 length: 15 amino acids.

This clone was observed a handful of times. The chain joins TRBV4-1 to TRBJ1-5; D perhaps matches TRBD1 (6 bases). The germline V gene encodes CDR1 MGHRA and CDR2 YSYEKL. The CDR3 is 13 amino acids. Trimming removed 0 bases at V and 9 bases at J, with 9 bases between. CDR3 DNA sequence: TGCGCCAGCAGCCAAGAGGGGGCTGGGCCCCAGCATTTT. Translated, it gives CASSQEGAGPQHF.

V and J are TRBV25-1 and TRBJ1-1; 12 nucleotides line up with TRBD1. J lost 5 bases, V lost 4 bases, and 11 bases had no gene match. In germline, CDR1 is MGHDK, CDR2 SYGVNS. The CDR3 has 17 residues. In nucleotides, the CDR3 is TGTGCCAGCAGTGGGGGGGGGACAGGGGGCGGAATGACTGAAGCTTTCTTT. It is translated as CASSGGGTGGGMTEAFF. Full variable domain (remainder filled in from reference TRBV25-1 and TRBJ1-1): EADIYQTPRYLVIGTGKKITLECSQTMGHDKMYWYQQDPGMELHLIHYSYGVNSTEKGDLSSESTVSRIRTEHFPLTLESARPSHTSQYLCASSGGGTGGGMTEAFFGQGTRLTVV.

The DNA for the CDR3 is TGTGCCTGGAGTCAGCTCCTAGCGGGGGGTTACAATGAGCAGTTCTTC. Translated, it gives CAWSQLLAGGYNEQFF. The chain employs TRBV30 and TRBJ2-1, with TRBD2 matching 11 bases. The germline V gene encodes CDR1 GTSNPN and CDR2 SVGIG (reference sequence). This CDR3 has 16 residues. The J segment lost 4 bases and the V segment lost 2 bases, leaving 7 bases of the junction unmatched.

The chain uses TRBV10-1 and TRBJ2-2; D not resolved. Trimming took 8 bases from V and 5 from J, leaving 18 bases between them. CDR3 size: 15 residues. From germline, CDR1 is WNHNN and CDR2 SYGVQD (reference sequence). The DNA for the CDR3 is TGCGCCAGCTGGAAGAGAACAGAAGAAACCGGGGAGCTGTTTTTT. Residues: CASWKRTEETGELFF.

This clone has just a few counts. The chain employs TRBV4-1 and TRBJ2-4; possibly TRBD2 for D (5 bases). CDR3 length equals 17 residues. Germline loops: CDR1 MGHRA, CDR2 YSYEKL. Between the trimmed V and J ends, which lost 5 bases and 0 bases, there was a span of 17 bases. The CDR3 sequence: CASSAGLLLLAKNIQYF. In DNA form, the CDR3 reads TGCGCCAGCAGCGCCGGACTTCTACTTTTAGCCAAAAACATTCAGTACTTC.

This clone was seen only once. The V and J genes are TRBV5-1 and TRBJ1-1; D may be TRBD1 (5 bases). The CDR3 is made up of 13 amino acids. V was clipped by 4 bases and J by 10 bases, with 17 bases between them. Germline-derived CDR1 and CDR2 are SGHRS and YFSETQ. In DNA form, the CDR3 reads TGCGCCAGCAGCCGAAACGGGGACTCCGGAGCTTTCTTT. This encodes CASSRNGDSGAFF.

This clone was observed once. The chain couples TRBV7-3 to TRBJ2-2, with 10 bases aligning to TRBD2. Per the germline V gene, CDR1 is SGHTA and CDR2 is FQGTGA. CDR3 length: 17 amino acids. After removal of 0 bases from V and 4 bases from J, the junction contained 5 bases not matched to a gene. The DNA for the CDR3 is TGTGCCAGCAGCTTAACGGGCAGCGGGGGGGCCACCGGGGAGCTGTTTTTT. It translates to CASSLTGSGGATGELFF.

The gene calls are TRBV18 and TRBJ2-7; 7 bases match TRBD1. Germline CDR1 and CDR2: KGHSH and LQKENI. There are 13 residues in the CDR3. After removal of 6 bases from V and 1 base from J, the junction contained 3 bases not matched to a gene. This CDR3 is CASSQGQSYEQYF. Here the CDR3 DNA reads TGTGCCAGCTCCCAGGGACAGTCCTACGAGCAGTACTTC.

V is TRBV5-1 and J is TRBJ2-7; D gene uncertain. Germline V CDR1 and CDR2: SGHRS, YFSETQ. Trimming pared 4 bases from V and 2 bases from J, leaving 7 bases between. CDR3 size: 12 residues. For the CDR3, the DNA is TGCGCCAGCAGCCGCGAGGCCTACGAGCAGTACTTC. Translated: CASSREAYEQYF.

The chain carries TRBV18 and TRBJ2-7; 10 positions match TRBD2. Germline values: CDR1 KGHSH, CDR2 LQKENI. The CDR3 is 14 residues long. Germline trimming cut 3 bases from V and 6 bases from J; bases unmatched to any gene: 5. This chain's CDR3 is CASSPSGGAGEQYF. CDR3 nucleotides: TGTGCCAGCTCACCCAGCGGGGGGGCGGGCGAGCAGTACTTC.

The gene calls are TRBV19 and TRBJ1-1, with D perhaps matching TRBD1 (6 bases). CDR1 and CDR2 (germline): LNHDA, SQIVND (reference sequence). Deletions cut 6 bases from V and 4 bases from J, with 15 bases between. CDR3 length: 14 residues. CDR3 sequence (DNA): TGTGCCAGTAGCCTAGGGGGTGAAAGCACTGAAGCTTTCTTT. This codes for CASSLGGESTEAFF. The full variable domain, its missing parts supplied by reference TRBV19 and TRBJ1-1, is DGGITQSPKYLFRKEGQNVTLSCEQNLNHDAMYWYRQDPGQGLRLIYYSQIVNDFQKGDIAEGYSVSREKKESFPLTVTSAQKNPTAFYLCASSLGGESTEAFFGQGTRLTVV.

This clone was picked up one time. The chain joins TRBV4-1 to TRBJ1-4; D ambiguous. The CDR3 loop spans 18 amino acids. Deletions cut 2 bases from V and 3 bases from J, with 19 bases between. CDR1 is MGHRA, CDR2 YSYEKL, per germline. CDR3 bases: TGCGCCAGCAGCCAAAGCCAACGACGGGTGCGGGCTAATGAAAAACTGTTTTTT. Encoded protein: CASSQSQRRVRANEKLFF.

There are a few counts of this clone. The CDR3 sequence is CASNQWRGGLGTGELFF. CDR3 nucleotides: TGTGCCAGTAACCAATGGCGGGGGGGCCTCGGCACCGGGGAGCTGTTTTTT. The chain uses TRBV19 and TRBJ2-2; 9 bases are shared with TRBD2. The J segment lost 4 bases and the V segment lost 7 bases, leaving 13 bases of the junction unmatched. There are 17 residues in the CDR3. Germline V gene data show CDR1 as LNHDA and CDR2 as SQIVND (reference sequence).

This clone has a count of ten or more. V gene TRBV5-1 combines with J gene TRBJ1-1, with D perhaps matching TRBD1 (6 bases). V lost 5 bases and J lost 5, with 19 bases in between. CDR3 length: 15 residues. CDR1 is SGHRS and CDR2 is YFSETQ in the germline V gene. CDR3 nucleotides: TGCGCCAGCAGTCTTAAACAGGGTTGGATAACTGAAGCTTTCTTT. Translation: CASSLKQGWITEAFF.

The V gene is TRBV7-9, the J gene TRBJ2-6; the D gene is possibly TRBD2 (5 bases). The V end was cut by 5 bases, the J end by 2 bases, with 19 bases between. CDR1 is SEHNR and CDR2 is FQNEAQ in the germline V gene (reference sequence). This CDR3 is built from 18 residues. The chain's CDR3 is CASSPDSWRRTGANVLTF. CDR3 in DNA: TGTGCCAGCAGCCCCGATTCGTGGAGGCGGACTGGGGCCAACGTCCTGACTTTC.

V gene TRBV4-1 combines with J gene TRBJ2-2; TRBD1 matches 8 bases. V trimming: 4 bases; J trimming: 6 bases; junction bases outside the gene matches: 10. Germline lookup yields CDR1 MGHRA and CDR2 YSYEKL. This CDR3 is built from 16 residues. The CDR3 bases are TGCGCCAGCAGCCGAGCCGGGACAGGTATCGCCGGGGAGCTGTTTTTT. It yields the protein CASSRAGTGIAGELFF.

V is TRBV5-6 and J is TRBJ2-5, with D unresolved. CDR1 and CDR2 from the germline V gene are SGHDT and YYEEEE. The CDR3 sequence is 14 residues long. The V gene lost 4 bases and the J gene lost 2 bases, with 12 bases spanning the gap. CDR3 in DNA: TGTGCCAGCAGCCCAAAAGACTTTCAAGAGACCCAGTACTTC. The encoded protein is CASSPKDFQETQYF.

The chain joins TRBV5-1 to TRBJ1-1, with 9 bases fitting TRBD1. CDR1 and CDR2 from the germline V gene are SGHRS and YFSETQ. V shed 0 bases and J 4 bases; nucleotides not matched to a gene: 10. The CDR3 length is 17 residues. CDR3 amino acids: CASSLVTGGDVGTEAFF. In DNA, the CDR3 is TGCGCCAGCAGCTTGGTCACAGGGGGCGATGTAGGCACTGAAGCTTTCTTT.

The chain links TRBV5-6 to TRBJ1-2; TRBD1 agrees at 7 bases. Germline V gene lookup returns CDR1 SGHDT and CDR2 YYEEEE. With V trimmed by 4 bases and J by 7 bases, 7 bases remained unmatched. The CDR3 has 13 residues. In nucleotides, the CDR3 is TGTGCCAGCAGCCCCGACAGGGTCTCTGGCTACACCTTC. It yields the protein CASSPDRVSGYTF. Supplemented by reference TRBV5-6 and TRBJ1-2, the full variable domain reads DAGVTQSPTHLIKTRGQQVTLRCSPKSGHDTVSWYQQALGQGPQFIFQYYEEEERQRGNFPDRFSGHQFPNYSSELNVNALLLGDSALYLCASSPDRVSGYTFGSGTRLTVV.

V and J are TRBV28 and TRBJ1-2; 9 bases map to TRBD1. The CDR3 contains 16 residues. The V gene's germline CDR1 is MDHEN and CDR2 SYDVKM. V shed 4 bases and J 4 bases; nucleotides not matched to a gene: 10. The CDR3 sequence: CASSSKQGALGYGYTF. DNA for the CDR3: TGTGCCAGCAGTTCAAAACAGGGGGCACTGGGCTATGGCTACACCTTC.

The chain carries TRBV6-1 and TRBJ1-1, with TRBD1 matching 8 bases. The CDR3 spans 14 residues. With V trimmed by 7 bases and J by 5 bases, 9 bases remained unmatched. In germline, CDR1 is MNHNS, CDR2 SASEGT. The CDR3 region has the DNA TGTGCCAGCAACGCCCAGGGGGCGAGTACTGAAGCTTTCTTT. Its translation is CASNAQGASTEAFF.